This T cell receptor beta chain was sequenced in a study of regulatory T cells in long-lasting Graves disease listed by TCRdb under 2021. For the study in its entirety: Newly diagnosed Graves' disease patients had taken antithyroid drugs for less than 3 months. The study was conducted in China and was registered as a clinical trial. This study used TCR sequencing and RNA sequencing of peripheral blood to compare persistent Graves' disease patients against newly diagnosed Graves' disease patients. TCR sequencing covered 13 persistent and around 20 newly diagnosed Graves' disease patients, some 33 samples in total. General findings and caveats noted by the study authors: The authors noted that the small sample size was a limitation that may lower accuracy. The study examined only peripheral blood because the primary lesion, thyroid tissue, could not be accessed. Patients with persistent disease shared more public clonotypes (about 2,500) than newly diagnosed patients did (nearly 1,000). Persistent Graves' disease patients showed lower TCR Shannon entropy and fewer highly expanded clones than newly diagnosed patients, suggesting clonal expansion. Persistent disease showed preferential use of TRBV28, TRBJ1-2 and TRBJ2-5, whereas newly diagnosed disease favored TRBV20-1 and TRBJ2-1. Sequencing and analysis were restricted to the TCR beta chain.

The library was prepared using multiplex PCR. Reads for this sample came from an Illumina HiSeq 4000. CDR3 regions were amplified by Arm-PCR with iRepertoire HTBI primers to construct TCR beta libraries. PCR products were gel purified before sequencing. As for the authors' bioinformatics: Gene usage analysis of CDR3 amino acid clonotypes used the 62 TRBV and 14 to 15 TRBJ segments found across samples. COPE and FqMerger were used to merge filtered high-quality paired reads into contigs. Contigs were aligned with BLAST to IMGT TRBV, TRBD and TRBJ reference genes, and CDR3 was defined per IMGT. Clonotypes above 0.1% frequency were classified as highly expanded clones. Repertoire diversity was measured by Shannon entropy, and V-J evenness by the Gini coefficient. Public clonotypes were defined as clonotypes shared by more than one individual. Using fastp at Q25 and MiXCR, TCRdb reprocessed the public reads and kept productive beta chains. Every entry covers one CDR3 protein and lists the most common genes and DNA from its rows. The V and J calls and clone size come from TCRdb's table, not from the authors' own analysis. The sample contains 400,000 to 450,000 distinct CDR3 sequences, more than 12% of them found a single time. Of the sample, over 15% falls within the top ten clones.

This clonotype was seen a handful of times. Its antigen is currently not known. Nothing much larger sits one base from this clone, and base qualities are not available. The sample's time point label, decoded: newly diagnosed GD, antithyroid drugs for less than 3 months. For both TCR sequencing and RNA sequencing, RNA was extracted from PBMCs using TRIzol. Graves' disease was diagnosed according to American Thyroid Association guidelines. Patients were recruited from an endocrinology department in Xi'an, China. Each patient gave 8.5 to 9.5 milliliters of peripheral blood, collected in an EDTA anticoagulant tube. Ficoll Paque Plus density gradient separation was used to isolate PBMCs, and no further T cell sorting was done. An Agilent 2100 Bioanalyzer and agarose gel were used to check RNA quality, and a NanoDrop 2000 was used to measure RNA concentration. In the germline V gene, CDR1 corresponds to MNHNS and CDR2 to SASEGT. Counted from cysteine to phenylalanine, this CDR3 has 14 amino acids. The read is trimmed to its CDR3 DNA, 42 bases read in frame from base 1. V and J are truncated by 3 bases and 8 bases respectively, leaving an intervening sequence of 17 bases.

The same sample was also used in a study of T cells in Graves' hyperthyroidism and ophthalmopathy. As described in the second report: Graves' hyperthyroidism was defined as stable when no progression to ophthalmopathy occurred over 18 months of follow-up. Hyperthyroidism patients were aged 18 to 65 years and newly diagnosed, with disease duration of less than 2 months. Patients with uncontrolled infections, other autoimmune diseases, pregnancy or lactation were excluded. Diagnoses were established on the basis of clinical symptoms, serum thyroxine and TRAb, thyroid ultrasound, and orbital computed tomography. The TCR CDR3 was subjected to a first round of RT-PCR using the HTBI primer set and the Qiagen OneStep RT-PCR kit. Most expanded thyroid clonotypes (frequency above 0.001) were also detected in blood, suggesting blood repertoires may reflect thyroid immune responses. A 13 V-J signature model separated ophthalmopathy from stable hyperthyroidism, with about 90% sensitivity and approximately 81% specificity in cross-validation and 80%/75% in testing. During validation, the model predicted progression to ophthalmopathy a median of about 6.3 months ahead of onset, with more than 60% sensitivity and around 72% specificity. To identify TCR V-J signatures that set the groups apart, the researchers used a discovery cohort of 90 to 100 patients, made up of under 50 with Graves' ophthalmopathy and about 60 with stable Graves' hyperthyroidism. Prospective prediction of ophthalmopathy was tested in an independent validation cohort of under 20 hyperthyroidism patients and 15 to 17 patients who later progressed to ophthalmopathy. The roughly 91 discovery patients were randomly divided into training and test sets at a 7:3 ratio. Thyroid tissue and blood T-cell repertoires from over 5 Graves' hyperthyroidism patients were also compared in the study. Following sampling, methimazole starting at 30 mg daily was given to hyperthyroidism patients, and high-dose intravenous methylprednisolone was given to ophthalmopathy patients. A second multiplex PCR round built the libraries, followed by size selection and purification. Paired-end sequencing of the libraries was performed with 100 bp reads on an Illumina HiSeq2000. Raw data were processed with SOAPnuke, discarding reads with adapters, uncalled bases, mean Phred below 15, or no exact constant-primer or identifier match. COPE v1.2.5 was used to merge high-quality paired reads, and clonotypes were defined as unique nucleotide sequences. MiTCR v1.1 was used to align the clonotypes against IMGT TRBV, TRBD and TRBJ reference segments. Analysis was restricted to V-J combinations with a frequency above 0.0001, which covered over 98% of repertoires. The TCS score was defined as the ratio of F50 (clonal expansion) to E x V (chaos), calculated using BLOSUM62-based TCRdist between CDR3 peptides within each V-J. Welch's t-statistics and random forest reduced around 550 V-J features to 13, which were used in a naive Bayes classifier (R e1071). Sample size was not statistically predetermined, and blinding of investigators to group allocation was not performed. The paper reports TCR Vbeta CDR3 sequencing of some 140 peripheral blood samples: under 45 ophthalmopathy, roughly 74 hyperthyroidism and around 17 progressor patients.

The material sequenced was peripheral blood mononuclear cells (PBMCs), taken at new diagnosis, from a patient treated with antithyroid drugs. This sequence was found in a woman in her 30s with Graves disease. Donor details come from another sample of the same person, matched by shared clones. The chain is assembled from TRBV6-1 and TRBJ2-7, and TRBD1 may be the D gene, going by 5 matching bases. The nucleotide sequence is given as TGTGCCAGCAGTGAGTGGGGCAGTACGGTCCAGCAGTACTTC. This translates into CASSEWGSTVQQYF.